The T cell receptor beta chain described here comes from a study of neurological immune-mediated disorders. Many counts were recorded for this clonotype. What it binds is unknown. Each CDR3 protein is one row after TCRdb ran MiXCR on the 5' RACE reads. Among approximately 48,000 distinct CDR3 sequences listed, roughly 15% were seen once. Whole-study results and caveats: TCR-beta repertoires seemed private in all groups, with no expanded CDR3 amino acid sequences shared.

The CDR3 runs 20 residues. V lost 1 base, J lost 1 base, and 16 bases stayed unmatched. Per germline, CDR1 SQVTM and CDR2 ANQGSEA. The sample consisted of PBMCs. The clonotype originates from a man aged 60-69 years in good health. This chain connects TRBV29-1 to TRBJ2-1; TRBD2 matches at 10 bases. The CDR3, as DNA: TGCAGCGTTGAAGGAGGGGGTATTCTAGCGGGAGAGACTTCCTACAATGAGCAGTTCTTC. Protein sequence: CSVEGGGILAGETSYNEQFF.